This entry concerns a single T cell receptor (beta chain). CDR3 size: 14 residues. Trimming shortened V by 5 bases and J by 4 bases, and 14 bases separated the two germline ends. The V gene's germline CDR1 is SNHLY and CDR2 FYNNEI. This sample is drawn from a study of blood T cell repertoires in COVID-19. Study summary: Samples came from the United States, Italy and Spain, spanning acute and convalescent COVID-19. T cells, B-cell-depleted T cells, or PBMCs supplied cDNA or gDNA.

Authors' analysis steps: It was from reference gene primer amplification that nucleated cell counts were estimated. Produced via immunoSEQ multiplex PCR; TCRdb's table is partial and in-frame only. V and J calls and clone size come straight from that table; D and trimming were deduced from the DNA. The sample consists of 200,000 to 300,000 clones, around 87% of them appearing once. The material sequenced was peripheral blood. The clonotype originates from a man aged 55 to 70 who had recovered from COVID-19. The chain is built from TRBV2 and TRBJ1-1, with D possibly matching TRBD1 (5 bases). CDR3 loop: CASSRFGGGTEAFF. The CDR3 DNA reads TGTGCCAGCAGTCGATTCGGGGGGGGCACTGAAGCTTTCTTT.